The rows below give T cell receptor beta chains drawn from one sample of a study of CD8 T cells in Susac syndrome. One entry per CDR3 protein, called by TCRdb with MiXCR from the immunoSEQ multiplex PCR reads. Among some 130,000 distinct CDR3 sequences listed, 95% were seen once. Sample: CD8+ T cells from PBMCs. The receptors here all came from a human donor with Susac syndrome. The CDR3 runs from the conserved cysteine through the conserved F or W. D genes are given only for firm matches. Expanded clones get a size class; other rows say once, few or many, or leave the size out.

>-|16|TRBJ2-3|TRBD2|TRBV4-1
TGCGCCAGCAGCCATTTAGCGGGAGGGGGCACAGATACGCAGTATTTT
CASSHLAGGGTDTQYF
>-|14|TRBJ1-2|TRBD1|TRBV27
TGTGCCAGCACGGCACAGGGGGCAAACTATGGCTACACCTTC
CASTAQGANYGYTF
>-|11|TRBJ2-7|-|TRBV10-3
TGTGCCATCAGTGAAGCGTACGAGCAGTACTTC
CAISEAYEQYF
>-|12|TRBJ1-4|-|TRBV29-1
TGCAGCGTTCAAAGACAGTTGGAAAAACTGTTTTTT
CSVQRQLEKLFF
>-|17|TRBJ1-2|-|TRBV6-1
TGTGCCAGCAGTGAAGCGTCTCTGGACAGCATTAACTATGGCTACACCTTC
CASSEASLDSINYGYTF
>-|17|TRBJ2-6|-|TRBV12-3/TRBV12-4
TGTGCCAGCAGCTCTCCCGGACACGCCTCTGGGGCCAACGTCCTGACTTTC
CASSSPGHASGANVLTF
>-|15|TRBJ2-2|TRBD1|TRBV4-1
TGCGCCAGCAGCCACGGACAGGGGTGGCCCGGGGAGCTGTTTTTT
CASSHGQGWPGELFF
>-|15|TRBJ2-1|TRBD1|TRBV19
TGTGCCAGTAGTCTGGACAGGGGGCTCGACAATGAGCAGTTCTTC
CASSLDRGLDNEQFF
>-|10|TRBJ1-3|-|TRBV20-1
TGCAGTATTTTCAGAAACACCATATATTTT
CSIFRNTIYF
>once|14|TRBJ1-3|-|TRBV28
TGTGCCAGCAGTTTGCCCCTGTTGGGAAACACCATATATTTT
CASSLPLLGNTIYF
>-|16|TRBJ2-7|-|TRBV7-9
TGTGCCAGCGGAGAGGGGGGCTCGGGACCGATCTACGAGCAGTACTTC
CASGEGGSGPIYEQYF
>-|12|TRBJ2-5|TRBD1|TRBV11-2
TGTGCCAGCAGGGGGACAGAAGAGACCCAGTACTTC
CASRGTEETQYF
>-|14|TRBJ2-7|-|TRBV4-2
TGTGCCAGCAGCCGGGAGCGGGCGAGACGCGAGCAGTACTTC
CASSRERARREQYF
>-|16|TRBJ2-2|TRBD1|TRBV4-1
TGCGCCAGCAGCCAAGTCGGGACAGACAACACCGGGGAGCTGTTTTTT
CASSQVGTDNTGELFF
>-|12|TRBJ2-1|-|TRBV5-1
TGCGCCAGCAGCTTGTACAGGGATGAGCAGTTCTTC
CASSLYRDEQFF
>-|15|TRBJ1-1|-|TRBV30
TGTGCCTGGATCGGAAGGTGGGGAGAGAACACTGAAGCTTTCTTT
CAWIGRWGENTEAFF
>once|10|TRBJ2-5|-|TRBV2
TGTGCCAGCACTCAAGAGACCCAGTACTTC
CASTQETQYF
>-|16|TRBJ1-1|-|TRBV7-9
TGTGCCAGCAGCTTAGAGGGGTGGCAGCCGAACACTGAAGCTTTCTTT
CASSLEGWQPNTEAFF
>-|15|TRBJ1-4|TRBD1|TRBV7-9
TGTGCCAGCAGCTTATTTGAGGGGGCAGTGGAAAAACTGTTTTTT
CASSLFEGAVEKLFF
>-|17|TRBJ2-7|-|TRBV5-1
TGCGCCAGCAGCTTAGCACCGGGGACATACGTAGCCTACGAGCAGTACTTC
CASSLAPGTYVAYEQYF
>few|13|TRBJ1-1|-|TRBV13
TGTGCCAGCAGCCACGAGGGGGACACTGAAGCTTTCTTT
CASSHEGDTEAFF
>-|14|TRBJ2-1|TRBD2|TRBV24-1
TGTGCCACCAGGGGGACTAGCAACTACAATGAGCAGTTCTTC
CATRGTSNYNEQFF
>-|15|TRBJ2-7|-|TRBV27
TGTGCCAGCAGTTTATCAGGGTATAGCTCCTACGAGCAGTACTTC
CASSLSGYSSYEQYF
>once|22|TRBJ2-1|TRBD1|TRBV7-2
TGTGCCAGCAGCTTATCGCCTTGGGGTCGCAAGACAGGGGTGGTCAGTTACAATGAGCAGTTCTTC
CASSLSPWGRKTGVVSYNEQFF
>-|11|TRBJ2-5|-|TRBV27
TGTGCCAGCATTTCGGCTCAGACCCAGTACTTC
CASISAQTQYF
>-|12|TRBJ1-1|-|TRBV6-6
TGTGCCACCTACAGGGTGGTGACTGAAGCTTTCTTT
CATYRVVTEAFF
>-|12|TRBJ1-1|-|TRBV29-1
TGCAGCGCCCTCGGGTGGGACACTGAAGCTTTCTTT
CSALGWDTEAFF
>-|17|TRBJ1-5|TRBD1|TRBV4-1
TGCGCCAAAATGCGGGACAGGTTAGCGAATAGCAATCAGCCCCAGCATTTT
CAKMRDRLANSNQPQHF
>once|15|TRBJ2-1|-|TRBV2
TGTGCCAGCAGCCTAGGGGGTATGCCCTACAATGAGCAGTTCTTC
CASSLGGMPYNEQFF
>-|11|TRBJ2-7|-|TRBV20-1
TGCAGTGCTCGTAACTCCTACGAGCAGTACTTC
CSARNSYEQYF
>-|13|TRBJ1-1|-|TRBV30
TGTGCCTGGACTTTAAGAGGAAACACTGAAGCTTTCTTT
CAWTLRGNTEAFF
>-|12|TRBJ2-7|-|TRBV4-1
TGCGCCAGCAGCCAAGTTGGTGACGAGCAGTACTTC
CASSQVGDEQYF
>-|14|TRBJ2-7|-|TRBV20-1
TGCAGTGCTGGCGATGGGGGCCCCTCCTACGAGCAGTACTTC
CSAGDGGPSYEQYF
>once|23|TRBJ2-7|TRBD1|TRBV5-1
TGCGCCAGCAGCTTGGATCCCCCTTTCCCGGGACAGGAGGGTTTAGCATTCTCCTACGAGCAGTACTTC
CASSLDPPFPGQEGLAFSYEQYF
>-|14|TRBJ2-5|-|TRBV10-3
TGTGCCATCAGCCCTACCGACACCCAAGAGACCCAGTACTTC
CAISPTDTQETQYF
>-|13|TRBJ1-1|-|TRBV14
TGTGCCAGCAGCCAAGATTGGCAGAGTGAAGCTTTCTTT
CASSQDWQSEAFF
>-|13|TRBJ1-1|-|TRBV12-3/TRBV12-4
TGTGCCAGCAGGTCGACAGGCGACGATGAAGCTTTCTTT
CASRSTGDDEAFF
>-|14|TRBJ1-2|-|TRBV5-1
TGCGCCAGCAGCTTGGACGACTCCGTCTGGGACTACACCTTC
CASSLDDSVWDYTF
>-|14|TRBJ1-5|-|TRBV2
TGTGCCAGCAGCGGGGGGGGTGGCAATCAGCCCCAGCATTTT
CASSGGGGNQPQHF
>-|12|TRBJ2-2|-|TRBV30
TGTGCCTGGATAGGTTTAGCCGGGGAGCTGTTTTTT
CAWIGLAGELFF
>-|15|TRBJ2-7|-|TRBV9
TGTGCCAGCAGCCCCCCCCGCGGGGAGCCTGGCGAGCAGTACTTC
CASSPPRGEPGEQYF
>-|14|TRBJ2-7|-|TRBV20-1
TGCAGTGCTAACCGGGACTTAGCCCCCTACGAGCAGTACTTC
CSANRDLAPYEQYF
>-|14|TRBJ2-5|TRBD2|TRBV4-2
TGTGCCAGCAGCCAAGTAGCGGGAGATGAGACCCAGTACTTC
CASSQVAGDETQYF